The 18 T cell receptor beta chains in this list originate from one sample, sequenced in a study of T cells in localized non-small cell lung cancer. Clones were read by immunoSEQ multiplex PCR, and TCRdb kept only the in-frame ones, dropping some. The sample lists approximately 88,000 clones, just over 90% occurring once. Sequencing was performed on PBMCs, taken before any cancer treatment. The source of these receptors is a woman aged 40-70 years with stage II squamous cell lung carcinoma.

The V gene is TRBV7-9, the J gene TRBJ1-1, with D possibly being TRBD1 (5 bases). Germline loops: CDR1 SEHNR, CDR2 FQNEAQ (reference sequence). The CDR3 extends over 15 amino acids. V lost 1 base and J 1 base, leaving 10 bases between the germline ends. The CDR3 region has the DNA TGTGCCAGCAGCTTAGTCGGGGCGGCGAACACTGAAGCTTTCTTT. Its translation: CASSLVGAANTEAFF.

This sequence joins TRBV6-1 and TRBJ2-2, with a weak D call TRBD2 (5 bases). Between the trimmed V and J ends, which lost 10 bases and 4 bases, there was a span of 10 bases. The length of the CDR3 is 12 residues. Per the germline V gene, CDR1 is MNHNS and CDR2 is SASEGT. CDR3 coding DNA: TGTGCCATCGCTCGGGGCACCGGGGAGCTGTTTTTT. The encoded protein is CAIARGTGELFF.

In DNA form, the CDR3 reads TGTGCCAGCAGCTTAGTGAGGTCCCTCTCCTACGAGCAGTACTTC. Protein sequence: CASSLVRSLSYEQYF. The gene calls are TRBV11-2 and TRBJ2-7; unclear D gene. V lost 1 base and J 0 bases, leaving 10 bases between the germline ends. From germline, CDR1 is SGHAT and CDR2 FQNNGV. The CDR3 runs 15 residues.

V usage is TRBV7-6 and J usage is TRBJ1-2; D is undetermined. From germline, CDR1 is SGHVS and CDR2 FNYEAQ. CDR3 length: 16 residues. Trimming removed 3 bases from V and 4 bases from J, with 18 bases in between. The CDR3 nucleotides read TGTGCCAGCAGCTTGGGTCAGGTCGCTACGAGCTATGGCTACACCTTC. Its protein product is CASSLGQVATSYGYTF.

The chain employs TRBV11-1 and TRBJ2-3; tentatively, D is TRBD1 (5 bases). The CDR3 consists of 16 residues. The germline V gene encodes CDR1 SGHAT and CDR2 FQDESV (reference sequence). V lost 1 base to trimming and J lost 1 base, with 12 bases between them. The CDR3 nucleotides are TGTGCCAGCAGCTTAGACCTCAGGGTTCGCACAGATACGCAGTATTTT. It is translated as CASSLDLRVRTDTQYF.

J is TRBJ2-7 and V is TRBV5-1, with D maybe TRBD2 (6 bases). This CDR3 spans 17 amino acids. The germline V and J ends were trimmed by 3 bases and 0 bases, with 19 bases remaining between them. Looked up from germline, CDR1 is SGHRS and CDR2 is YFSETQ. Written as DNA, the CDR3 is TGCGCCAGCAGCTCAAAGTTGGACTATCCGAGCTCCTACGAGCAGTACTTC. Protein: CASSSKLDYPSSYEQYF. The full variable domain, completed using reference TRBV5-1 and TRBJ2-7, is KAGVTQTPRYLIKTRGQQVTLSCSPISGHRSVSWYQQTPGQGLQFLFEYFSETQRNKGNFPGRFSGRQFSNSRSEMNVSTLELGDSALYLCASSSKLDYPSSYEQYFGPGTRLTVT.

This chain connects TRBV5-5 to TRBJ1-5; 9 bases line up with TRBD1. CDR1 is SGHKS and CDR2 is YYEKEE in the germline V gene (reference sequence). The CDR3 is 16 amino acids. The junction had 7 bases not matched to a gene; V was cut back by 4 bases and J by 2 bases. CDR3 DNA sequence: TGTGCCAGCAGCCCCTTTGGGACAGGGCGCAATCAGCCCCAGCATTTT. Translated, it gives CASSPFGTGRNQPQHF. The full variable domain, completed using reference TRBV5-5 and TRBJ1-5, is DAGVTQSPTHLIKTRGQQVTLRCSPISGHKSVSWYQQVLGQGPQFIFQYYEKEERGRGNFPDRFSARQFPNYSSELNVNALLLGDSALYLCASSPFGTGRNQPQHFGDGTRLSIL.

This clone was recorded only once. The chain combines TRBV2 with TRBJ1-5, with a weak D call TRBD1 (5 bases). CDR3 length equals 14 residues. Germline V CDR1 and CDR2: SNHLY, FYNNEI. The V end was cut by 3 bases, the J end by 3 bases, with 9 bases between. CDR3 in amino acids: CASSDNGANQPQHF. The CDR3 DNA sequence: TGTGCCAGCAGTGATAACGGGGCCAATCAGCCCCAGCATTTT.

V usage is TRBV6-1 and J usage is TRBJ2-4; 11 bases agree with TRBD1. There are 18 residues in the CDR3. V was pared by 1 base and J by 7 bases, with 12 bases of the junction left unmatched. Germline assignment: CDR1 MNHNS and CDR2 SASEGT. CDR3 bases: TGTGCCAGCAGTGAAGGGAGGGGGGACAGGGGGTTTACGAACATTCAGTACTTC. Residues: CASSEGRGDRGFTNIQYF.

V and J are TRBV2 and TRBJ1-2; D gene unclear. Germline V gives CDR1 SNHLY, CDR2 FYNNEI. The germline V and J ends were trimmed by 4 bases and 4 bases, with 7 bases remaining between them. This CDR3 has 12 residues. Here the CDR3 reads CASSAAFYGYTF. The CDR3 nucleotides read TGTGCCAGCAGTGCGGCTTTCTATGGCTACACCTTC.

The chain couples TRBV5-6 to TRBJ1-6; D unresolved. Germline CDR1 reads SGHDT; CDR2 reads YYEEEE. The CDR3 is 16 residues long. V lost 6 bases to trimming and J lost 6 bases, with 19 bases between them. CDR3 DNA: TGTGCCAGCAACCCCGCCGGGCCAGTGGGTAATTCACCCCTCCACTTT. Translated, it gives CASNPAGPVGNSPLHF.

This chain connects TRBV4-1 to TRBJ2-5; 8 positions match TRBD2. CDR3 length equals 15 residues. From germline, CDR1 is MGHRA and CDR2 YSYEKL. V lost 1 base to trimming and J lost 5 bases; unmatched junction nucleotides: 6. The CDR3 nucleotides read TGCGCCAGCAGCCAAGTAGCGGGGCAAGAGGAGACCCAGTACTTC. Amino acid sequence: CASSQVAGQEETQYF.

The gene calls are TRBV29-1 and TRBJ2-1; TRBD1 might be the D (5 bases). CDR3 length: 13 residues. V lost 1 base and J 12 bases, leaving 16 bases between the germline ends. Germline-derived CDR1 and CDR2 are SQVTM and ANQGSEA. CDR3 in amino acids: CSVEGTQVYRQFF. The CDR3 DNA is TGCAGCGTTGAAGGGACACAGGTCTATAGGCAGTTCTTC.

The gene calls are TRBV2 and TRBJ2-7; a possible D gene is TRBD1 (5 bases). Trimming took 2 bases from V and 2 from J, leaving 13 bases between them. Germline loops: CDR1 SNHLY, CDR2 FYNNEI. The CDR3 length is 15 residues. CDR3 DNA sequence: TGTGCCAGCAGTGAATCGTTCGGACAAGCCTACGAGCAGTACTTC. This sequence encodes CASSESFGQAYEQYF.

This rearrangement joins TRBV30 to TRBJ1-1; D is ambiguous. Trimming stripped 2 bases from V and 1 base from J, with 5 bases between. The CDR3 runs 12 residues. The germline gives CDR1 GTSNPN, CDR2 SVGIG (reference sequence). In DNA form, the CDR3 reads TGTGCCTGGAGTACCGAGAACACTGAAGCTTTCTTT. Translating gives CAWSTENTEAFF.

The CDR3 DNA follows: TGCGCCAGCAGCTGGACAGTTTCTGGAAACACCATATATTTT. Translated, it gives CASSWTVSGNTIYF. The V call is TRBV5-1, the J call TRBJ1-3, with D perhaps TRBD1 (6 bases). Germline V gene sequence: CDR1 SGHRS, CDR2 YFSETQ. The CDR3 has 14 residues. V shed 3 bases and J shed 1 base, with 8 bases lying between them.

J is TRBJ2-7 and V is TRBV2, with D possibly TRBD1 on 5 matching bases. CDR1 is SNHLY, CDR2 FYNNEI, per germline. CDR3 length: 13 amino acids. Trimming shortened V by 10 bases and J by 0 bases, and 13 bases separated the two germline ends. The CDR3 region has the DNA TGTGCCACCCAACAGGCCTACTCCTACGAGCAGTACTTC. Translating it yields CATQQAYSYEQYF.

The J gene is TRBJ1-2, the V gene TRBV6-6, with D possibly TRBD1 on 5 matching bases. The CDR3 loop spans 14 amino acids. The V gene lost 5 bases and the J gene lost 0 bases, with 10 bases spanning the gap. Germline values: CDR1 MNHNY, CDR2 SVGAGI (reference sequence). CDR3 sequence: CASSLRGANYGYTF. The DNA of the CDR3 is TGTGCCAGCAGTCTGCGGGGGGCTAACTATGGCTACACCTTC.